This T cell receptor (beta chain) was captured in a study of shared clonotypes between healthy human individuals. The CDR3 is 16 residues long. In germline, CDR1 is MDHEN, CDR2 SYDVKM. V dropped 5 bases and J dropped 0; count of bases not matched to a gene: 5. TCRdb's copy holds only in-frame clones and misses some; the assay was immunoSEQ multiplex PCR. This table has around 550,000 clones, 95% appearing once. Naive CD8 cells, CD45RO-negative and positively selected for CCR7, excluded terminally differentiated effector memory CD45RA+ cells. What was sequenced was naive CD8+ T cells sorted from blood. This receptor was taken from a woman aged 30 to 39 in good health. The J gene is TRBJ1-5, the V gene TRBV28; 9 bases fit TRBD1. The DNA of the CDR3 is TGTGCCAGCAGTGGCCGGGACAGGGTTAGCAATCAGCCCCAGCATTTT. Residues: CASSGRDRVSNQPQHF. Drawing the rest from reference TRBV28 and TRBJ1-5, the complete variable domain is DVKVTQSSRYLVKRTGEKVFLECVQDMDHENMFWYRQDPGLGLRLIYFSYDVKMKEKGDIPEGYSVSREKKERFSLILESASTNQTSMYLCASSGRDRVSNQPQHFGDGTRLSIL.